This T cell receptor beta chain derives from a study of cytomegalovirus exposure and HLA in healthy donors. Whole-study findings and limits: Roughly even sequencing depth across donors was the assumption behind the presence/absence analyses.

PCR was performed using 60 Vbeta and 13 Jbeta primers. Profiling relied on immunoSEQ multiplex PCR, and the TCRdb table lists in-frame clones only, not all of them. The sample has about 140,000 clones; around 80% are singletons. Regarding this clone: Its antigen is still unknown.

Per germline, CDR1 LNHNV and CDR2 YYDKDF (reference sequence). The CDR3 extends over 17 amino acids. The trim removed 0 bases at V and 2 bases at J, leaving 8 bases unmatched. The chain combines TRBV15 with TRBJ2-7, with 9 nucleotides matching TRBD1. Sequenced: PBMCs. This TCR was recovered from a man in his forties in good health and CMV-seropositive. In DNA, the CDR3 is TGTGCCACCAGCAGAGATAATAGACAGGGGGAGGCCTACGAGCAGTACTTC. This sequence encodes CATSRDNRQGEAYEQYF.